The subject of this entry is one T cell receptor (beta chain). This CDR3 has 13 amino acids. Unmatched junction bases numbered 4, after V lost 8 bases and J lost 4 bases. RNA-based 3' RACE libraries used unique molecular identifiers. One entry per CDR3 protein results from TCRdb running MiXCR on the 3' RACE reads. Here the sample spans around 50,000 distinct CDR3 sequences, 4.3% being singletons. This record belongs to a study of HIV-infected children after antiretroviral therapy interruption. On the study more broadly: Most children had recorded EBV and CMV exposure.

Indicated treatment: PENTA 11 planned treatment interruption arm or continuous ART arm. Sorting from thawed PBMCs isolated naive CD4+ CD45RA+ CD45RO- T cells. Sequences were derived from CD45RA+ CD4+ T cells from PBMCs, pooled from several time points, sampled from a donor given antiretroviral therapy, either interrupted or continuous. Specified subset: naive CD4+ CD45RA+ CD45RO- T cells. This sequence joins TRBV12-3 or TRBV12-4 and TRBJ2-1; 8 bases agree with TRBD2. The receptor comes from a pool of human donors with HIV. In DNA, the CDR3 is TGTGCCAGCGCGGGGGGCTCGTACAATGAGCAGTTCTTC. Its protein is CASAGGSYNEQFF.